The entry that follows covers one TCR beta chain sequence. Its antigen is not known. The data were taken from a study of identical twins. Study-level results: Cross-sectional statistical analysis, not tracking of the same donors, underpinned the conclusions.

TCRdb called the 5' RACE reads again in MiXCR, with one record for every CDR3 protein. The sample carries roughly 720,000 distinct CDR3 sequences, 18% recorded once. Trimming removed 0 bases from V and 8 bases from J; junction bases left unmatched: 5. This CDR3 contains 14 residues. Germline V CDR1 and CDR2: SGHRS, YFSETQ. The data were also submitted as part of a second study, on T cells expressing NK-cell markers. Turning to that study: From sorted CD3+CD56+NKG2C+, CD3+CD56+NKG2C- and CD3+CD56-NKG2C+ T cells came the TCR beta repertoires. One of the eight sequenced donors was seronegative, whereas the other seven were HCMV-seropositive.

The TCR sequence derives from a woman under 30 in good health. The gene calls are TRBV5-1 and TRBJ2-4; TRBD1 matches 7 bases. The sample consisted of PBMCs. CDR3 in DNA: TGCGCCAGCAGCTTGGGACAGGGCTTAGACATTCAGTACTTC. Translated: CASSLGQGLDIQYF.